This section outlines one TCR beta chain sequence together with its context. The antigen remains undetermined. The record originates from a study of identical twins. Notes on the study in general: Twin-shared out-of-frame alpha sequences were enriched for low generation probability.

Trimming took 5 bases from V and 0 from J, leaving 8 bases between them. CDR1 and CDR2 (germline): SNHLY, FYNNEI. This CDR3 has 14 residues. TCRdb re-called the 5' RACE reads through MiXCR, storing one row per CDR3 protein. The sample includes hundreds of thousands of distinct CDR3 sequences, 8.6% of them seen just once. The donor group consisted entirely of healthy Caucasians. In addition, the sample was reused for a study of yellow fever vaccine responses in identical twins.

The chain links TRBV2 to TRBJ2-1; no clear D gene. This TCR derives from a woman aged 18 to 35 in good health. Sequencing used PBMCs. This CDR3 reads CASSPLVSYNEQFF. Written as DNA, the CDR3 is TGTGCCAGCAGTCCACTCGTCTCCTACAATGAGCAGTTCTTC.